Below, one T cell receptor (beta chain) is given with its context. Its antigen target is currently unknown. One base away there is no much larger clone; base qualities are not given. The data originate from a study of Ad26.COV2.S vaccination and SARS-CoV-2 variants (dated by TCRdb to about 2021). At the level of the whole study: Vaccine-arm donors were drawn from COV1001, a multicentre, randomized, double-blind, placebo-controlled phase I-IIa trial of Ad26.COV2.S in healthy adults. Dosing of Ad26.COV2.S was intramuscular, at either 5x10^10 or 1x10^11 viral particles, delivered as one shot or as two shots spaced 56 days apart. The specificity and breadth of SARS-CoV-2-reactive T cell receptors after Ad26.COV2.S vaccination were assessed by TCRbeta repertoire sequencing. The TCR-sequenced set comprised about 32 samples: some 19 Ad26.COV2.S vaccine recipients, 5 placebo recipients and 8 SARS-CoV-2 convalescent individuals. Investigators remained blinded to trial group allocation during experiments and outcome assessment. Participants in the trial were split at random into five groups of five each, receiving low-dose or high-dose Ad26.COV2.S once or twice, or else placebo on both occasions. The investigation overall reported the following: After vaccination, spike-specific CD8+ and CD4+ T cell responses were reported to show substantial breadth. It was noted by the authors that total T cell responses may have been underestimated by the TCR breadth and depth analyses. Spike-specific TCR breadth was higher in Ad26.COV2.S recipients than in placebo recipients (P = 0.0014). Comparable non-spike TCR breadth was observed between vaccine and placebo recipients, consistent with only spike being contained in the vaccine. Comparing responses between vaccine doses or regimens was not something the study was powered to do.

The treatment or condition label, read with the paper, signifies: roughly 20 received Ad26.COV2.S at low or high dose, single or two shots; about 5 received placebo; per-sample allocation not given. Repertoires of vaccine and placebo recipients were sequenced from samples taken on day 63 after the first injection. Between 29 July and 7 August 2020, Cohort 1b enrolled 25 adults aged 18-55 years at one site in Boston, USA. Ad26.COV2.S was a replication-incompetent adenovirus type 26 vector that expressed a prefusion-stabilized SARS-CoV-2 spike protein derived from the original Wuhan strain. Here V drops 3 bases and J drops 0 bases, and the junction holds 3 bases not matched to any gene. The CDR3 has 16 amino acids, counting the end cysteine and phenylalanine. Kept here is only the CDR3 DNA, which spans 48 bases and is read in frame from base 1. The germline V gene (reference sequence) gives CDR1 as SGHNT and CDR2 as YYREEE.

TCRbeta CDR3 regions were sequenced with the immunoSEQ Assay. After extraction, genomic DNA underwent amplification by bias-controlled multiplex PCR, followed by high-throughput sequencing. The authors processed their data as follows. Collapsing and filtering of sequences were performed to quantify the absolute abundance of each unique TCRbeta CDR3 region. T cell fraction was estimated by normalizing TCRbeta template counts to usable DNA, which was measured by amplifying reference genes present in all nucleated cells. Repertoire TCRs were annotated as SARS-CoV-2-specific by exact matching of V gene, CDR3 amino acid sequence and J gene to a known reactive TCR set. The reference SARS-CoV-2 TCR set came from MIRA and was filtered for enrichment in COVID-19-positive ImmuneCODE repertoires, removing public or cross-reactive TCRs. Drawing on the MIRA antigens, annotated TCRs were analysed further at the level of specific ORF or position within ORF. Depth was the summed frequency of annotated unique rearrangements, while breadth was defined as annotated unique rearrangements over total unique productive rearrangements. Two-sided Wilcoxon rank-sum tests were applied when comparing TCR breadth between groups. TCRdb took this table from immuneACCESS and kept in-frame rearrangements with V and J called. Such tables lack part of the clones; where checked against another copy, unresolved V genes explain under half of the gap, and the rest is unexplained. V and J calls and clone size are given by that table; D and trimming were obtained from the DNA. The sample table lists a few hundred thousand clones, roughly 80% of them with a count of one. 7% to 9.5% of the sample lies in the top ten.

The rearrangement combines TRBV5-4 with TRBJ2-3; a stretch of 11 junction bases matches TRBD2. The sequencing used peripheral blood, collected in a trial of Ad26.COV2.S vaccine versus placebo. This TCR came from a person aged 18-60 years who received the Ad26.COV2.S COVID-19 vaccine or a placebo. The CDR3 amino acid sequence is: CASSSGTSGSTDTQYF. The nucleotide sequence is TGTGCCAGCAGCTCCGGGACTAGCGGTAGCACAGATACGCAGTATTTT. Joined to the reference TRBV5-4 and TRBJ2-3 proteins, this CDR3 gives the full variable domain: ETGVTQSPTHLIKTRGQQVTLRCSSQSGHNTVSWYQQALGQGPQFIFQYYREEENGRGNFPPRFSGLQFPNYSSELNVNALELDDSALYLCASSSGTSGSTDTQYFGPGTRLTVL.